This T cell receptor (beta chain) emerged from a study of blood T cells in healthy people across ages. The V end was cut by 3 bases, the J end by 0 bases, with 6 bases between. CDR1 SGHTA and CDR2 FQGNSA come from the germline V gene. This CDR3 is 14 amino acids long. This clonotype was counted at least ten times. Its antigen is undetermined. Every sample had a minimum of 6.5 million PBMCs isolated. Combining a sample-barcoded 5' primer with a J-beta primer mix, a second PCR ran for about 6 to 11 cycles. TCRdb used MiXCR to reprocess the 5' RACE reads, holding one entry per CDR3 protein. In the table there are more than 1,400,000 distinct CDR3 sequences, approximately 42% of which are singletons. Overall study findings and caveats: Researchers said unsorted PBMCs prevented a conclusive naive versus antigen-experienced comparison.

V usage is TRBV7-2 and J usage is TRBJ2-1, with D unresolved. The specimen sequenced was blood. This TCR was sampled from a woman aged 18-30 years in good health. The CDR3 bases are TGTGCCAGCAGCTTGATAAGCTCCTACAATGAGCAGTTCTTC. Protein sequence: CASSLISSYNEQFF.